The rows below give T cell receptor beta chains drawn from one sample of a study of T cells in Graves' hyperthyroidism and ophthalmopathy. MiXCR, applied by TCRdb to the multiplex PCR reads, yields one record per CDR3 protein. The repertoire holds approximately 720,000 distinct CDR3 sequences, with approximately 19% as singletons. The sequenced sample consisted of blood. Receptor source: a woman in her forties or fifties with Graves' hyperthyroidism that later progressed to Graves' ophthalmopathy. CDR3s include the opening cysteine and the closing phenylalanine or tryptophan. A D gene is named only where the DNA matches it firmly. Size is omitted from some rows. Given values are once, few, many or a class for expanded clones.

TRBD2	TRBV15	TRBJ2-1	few	TGTGCCTCGACTAGCGGGGGGATCGTCTCCTACAATGAGCAGTTCTTC	CASTSGGIVSYNEQFF
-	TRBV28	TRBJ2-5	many	TGTGCCAGCAGTCCCTCGGGGACCCAGTACTTC	CASSPSGTQYF
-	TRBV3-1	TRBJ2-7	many	TGTGCCAGCAGTCTATCAGGTACCCACGAGCAGTACTTC	CASSLSGTHEQYF
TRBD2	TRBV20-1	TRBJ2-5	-	TGCAGTGCCCCCCGGACTAGCGGGGGGGCCCAAGAGACCCAGTACTTC	CSAPRTSGGAQETQYF
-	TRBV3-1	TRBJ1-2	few	TGTGCCAGCAGCCAAGATCCCCCGGGGGTCGGCGGCTACACCTTC	CASSQDPPGVGGYTF
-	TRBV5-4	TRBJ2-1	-	TGTGCCAGCAGCTCCGGGACTCCCATCTCCTACAATGAGCAGTTCTTC	CASSSGTPISYNEQFF
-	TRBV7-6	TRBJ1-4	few	TGTGCCAGCAGCTTCCACCTTAGGGATGAAAAACTGTTTTTT	CASSFHLRDEKLFF
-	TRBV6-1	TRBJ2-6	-	TGTGCCAGCAGTGAGGACAGCAACCTATCTGGGGCCAACGTCCTGACTTTC	CASSEDSNLSGANVLTF
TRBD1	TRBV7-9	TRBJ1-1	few	TGTGCCAGCAGCCATCAGACAGGGGTTAAGAACACTGAAGCTTTCTTT	CASSHQTGVKNTEAFF
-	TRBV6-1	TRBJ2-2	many	TGTGCCAGCAGTAGGGCGTCCGGGGAGCTGTTTTTT	CASSRASGELFF
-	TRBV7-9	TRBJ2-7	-	TGTGCCAGCACCAATAGGACTGCCCGCTACGAGCAGTACTTC	CASTNRTARYEQYF
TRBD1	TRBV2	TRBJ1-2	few	TGTGCCAGCAGCGGACCCGGGACAGGGTCCCCCTATAACCTAGGCTACACCTTC	CASSGPGTGSPYNLGYTF
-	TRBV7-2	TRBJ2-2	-	TGTGCCAGCAGCCCGGGACTGGATACCGGGGAGCTGTTTTTT	CASSPGLDTGELFF
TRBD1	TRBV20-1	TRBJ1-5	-	TGCAGTGCTAGACATACAGGGAGGGGGCTTGGCAGGCAAGCTTTCAATCAGCCCCAGCATTTT	CSARHTGRGLGRQAFNQPQHF
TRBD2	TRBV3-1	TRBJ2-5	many	TGTGCCAGCAGCCAGCGGGGGGTTGGAGAGACCCAGTACTTC	CASSQRGVGETQYF
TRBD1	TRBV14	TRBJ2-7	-	TGTGCCAGCAGCCAACGTCGGGACAGGATCTACGAGCAGTACTTC	CASSQRRDRIYEQYF
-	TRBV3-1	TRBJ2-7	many	TGTGCCAGCAGCCAAACGGGGGGCCCCTACGAGCAGTACTTC	CASSQTGGPYEQYF
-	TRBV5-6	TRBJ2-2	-	TGTGCCAGCAGCTTGGGCGGACAGGGCGGGAGCACCGGGGAGCTGTTTTTT	CASSLGGQGGSTGELFF
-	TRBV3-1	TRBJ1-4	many	TGTGCCAGCAGCCAACGAGGGCGCTTGGGTGAAAAACTGTTTTTT	CASSQRGRLGEKLFF
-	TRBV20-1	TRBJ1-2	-	TGCAGTGCTAGAGATCCCATTGCAGCGGACTATGGCTACACCTTC	CSARDPIAADYGYTF
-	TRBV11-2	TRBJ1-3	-	TGTGCCAGCAGCCAGGGACACCACTCTGGAAACACCATATATTTT	CASSQGHHSGNTIYF
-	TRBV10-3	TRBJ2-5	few	TGTGCCATCAGTGGAGGGGGGGGAGAGACCCAGTACTTC	CAISGGGGETQYF
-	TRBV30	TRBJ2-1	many	TGTGCCTGGTCCCAGGACCTCAATGAGCAGTTCTTC	CAWSQDLNEQFF
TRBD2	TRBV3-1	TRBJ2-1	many	TGTGCCAGCAGCCCAGACGGCGGGAGTGAGCAGTTCTTC	CASSPDGGSEQFF
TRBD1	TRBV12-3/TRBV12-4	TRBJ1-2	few	TGTGCCAGCAGCCTGGACAGGGGGCGGGATGGCTACACCTTC	CASSLDRGRDGYTF
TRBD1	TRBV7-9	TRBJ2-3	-	TGTGCCAGCGAGATGTGGGGACAGGGAGACACAGATACGCAGTATTTT	CASEMWGQGDTDTQYF
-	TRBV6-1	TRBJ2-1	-	TGTGCCAGCAGTGACTCTCCGTGGGAGCAGTTCTTC	CASSDSPWEQFF
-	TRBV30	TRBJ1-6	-	TGTGCCTGGAGGGCGGGACATAGCCAGAAGATGGATTCACCCCTCCACTTT	CAWRAGHSQKMDSPLHF
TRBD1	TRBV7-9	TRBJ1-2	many	TGTGCCAGCAGACGCGGACAGGGGCCGCTCCCCTATGGCTACACCTTC	CASRRGQGPLPYGYTF
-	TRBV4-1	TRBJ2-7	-	TGCGCCAGCAGCCCGATGGTGGGAGAGACCTACGAGCAGTACTTC	CASSPMVGETYEQYF
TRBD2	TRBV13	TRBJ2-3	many	TGTGCCAGCAGCCTACAGGCGGGGGGAATATTCACAGATACGCAGTATTTT	CASSLQAGGIFTDTQYF
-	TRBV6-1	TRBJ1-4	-	TGTGCCAGCAGACGGACAGACGAAAAACTGTTTTTT	CASRRTDEKLFF
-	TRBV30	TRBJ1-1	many	TGTGCCTGGAGTCCCAAGGGGTTCGGGACTGAAGCTTTCTTT	CAWSPKGFGTEAFF
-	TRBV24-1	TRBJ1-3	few	TGTGCCACCAGTGATTTTGCCCCATCCGGAAACACCATATATTTT	CATSDFAPSGNTIYF
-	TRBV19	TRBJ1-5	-	TGTGCCAGTAGTATTACGAGGGGTTATCAGCCCCAGCATTTT	CASSITRGYQPQHF
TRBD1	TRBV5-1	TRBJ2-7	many	TGCGCCAGCAGCCCGGGGCTGGGACAGGGATACGACGAGCAGTACTTC	CASSPGLGQGYDEQYF
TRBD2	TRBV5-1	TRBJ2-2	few	TGCGCCAGCAGCATACTGGGGACTAGCGGGGGAGTGAACACCGGGGAGCTGTTTTTT	CASSILGTSGGVNTGELFF
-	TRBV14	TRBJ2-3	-	TGTGCCAGCAGCCCCACGGGGAGCCCCCCAGATACGCAGTATTTT	CASSPTGSPPDTQYF
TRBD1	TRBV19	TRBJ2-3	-	TGTGCCAGTAGTAGTAGACAGGGGACAGATACGCAGTATTTT	CASSSRQGTDTQYF
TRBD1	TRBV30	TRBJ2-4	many	TGTGCCTGGAGTGAGGACAGGGTCAAAAACATTCAGTACTTC	CAWSEDRVKNIQYF
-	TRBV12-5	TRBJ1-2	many	TGTGCTAGTGGTTTGGTACAAGTTGGCAGGGAGGTATCAGGCTACACCTTC	CASGLVQVGREVSGYTF
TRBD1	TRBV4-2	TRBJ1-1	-	TGTGCCAGCAGCCTCACAGGGGGTAAGGACACTGAAGCTTTCTTT	CASSLTGGKDTEAFF
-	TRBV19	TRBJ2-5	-	TGTGCCAGTAGTATTCGAGGTGGTCTAGACCCTGGGCAAGAGACCCAGTACTTC	CASSIRGGLDPGQETQYF
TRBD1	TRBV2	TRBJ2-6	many	TGTGCCAGCACGTGGGACAGGGACCTTTCTGGGGCCAACGTCCTGACTTTC	CASTWDRDLSGANVLTF
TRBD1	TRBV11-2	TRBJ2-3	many	TGTGCCAGCAGCTCGACAGGGAAATCTGTGTTAGGAACGCAGTATTTT	CASSSTGKSVLGTQYF
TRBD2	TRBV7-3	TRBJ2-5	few	TGTGCCAGCAGCCTTAGCGGGGCCCCCGGGGAGACCCAGTACTTC	CASSLSGAPGETQYF
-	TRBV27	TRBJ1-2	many	TGTGCCAGCAGTTTATCGCCGTCCTGGAATGGCTACACCTTC	CASSLSPSWNGYTF
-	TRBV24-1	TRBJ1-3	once	TGTGCCACCAGTCCCTCGGGGGGAAACACCATATATTTT	CATSPSGGNTIYF
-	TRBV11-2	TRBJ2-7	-	TGTGCCAGCAGCTTAACTCACAACTCCTACGAGCAGTACTTC	CASSLTHNSYEQYF
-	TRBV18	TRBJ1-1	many	TGTGCCAGCTCACCAAACACAGGGACTGAAGCTTTCTTT	CASSPNTGTEAFF
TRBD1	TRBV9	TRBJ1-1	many	TGTGCCAGCAGCGTAGTGACAGGGGCCACTGAAGCTTTCTTT	CASSVVTGATEAFF
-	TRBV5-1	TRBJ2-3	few	TGCGCCAGCAGTGTTTCAGGGTACACAGATACGCAGTATTTT	CASSVSGYTDTQYF